The 20 T cell receptor beta chains given below trace back to one sample, sequenced in a study of cytomegalovirus exposure and HLA in healthy donors. Researchers ran the PCR with 60 Vbeta and 13 Jbeta primers. Libraries were prepared by immunoSEQ multiplex PCR; TCRdb keeps only in-frame clonotypes and omits some of them. The repertoire consists of about 200,000 clones, with 70% to 80% occurring once and the leading ten covering roughly 14%. The sample consisted of PBMCs. All receptors come from a woman aged 25 to 39 in good health and CMV-seropositive.

A few counts support this clone. V is TRBV7-9 and J is TRBJ2-5, with 10 bases matching TRBD1. The germline V gene encodes CDR1 SEHNR and CDR2 FQNEAQ (reference sequence). The J segment lost 2 bases and the V segment lost 4 bases, leaving 4 bases of the junction unmatched. The CDR3 extends over 15 amino acids. CDR3 in amino acids: CASSSTGGHQETQYF. CDR3 in DNA: TGTGCCAGCAGCTCGACAGGGGGCCATCAAGAGACCCAGTACTTC.

The chain couples TRBV7-3 to TRBJ1-1; the match to TRBD1 covers 7 bases. Germline V CDR1 and CDR2: SGHTA, FQGTGA. CDR3 length: 14 residues. V lost 4 bases to trimming and J lost 4 bases; unmatched junction nucleotides: 6. Written as DNA, the CDR3 is TGTGCCAGCAGCTCACAGGGGAGTACCACTGAAGCTTTCTTT. It codes for CASSSQGSTTEAFF. The full variable domain, with the rest looked up from reference TRBV7-3 and TRBJ1-1, is GAGVSQTPSNKVTEKGKYVELRCDPISGHTALYWYRQSLGQGPEFLIYFQGTGAADDSGLPNDRFFAVRPEGSVSTLKIQRTERGDSAVYLCASSSQGSTTEAFFGQGTRLTVV.

This sequence joins TRBV12-5 and TRBJ2-1, with a weak D call TRBD2 (5 bases). The CDR3 is 17 residues long. From germline, CDR1 is LGHNT and CDR2 FRNRAP. V lost 6 bases and J lost 4, with 22 bases in between. CDR3 nucleotides: TGTGCTAGTGGCCAAGTAGGGCGACTACAGTTTTACAATGAGCAGTTCTTC. As protein: CASGQVGRLQFYNEQFF. The complete variable domain, with remaining parts taken from reference TRBV12-5 and TRBJ2-1, reads DARVTQTPRHKVTEMGQEVTMRCQPILGHNTVFWYRQTMMQGLELLAYFRNRAPLDDSGMPKDRFSAEMPDATLATLKIQPSEPRDSAVYFCASGQVGRLQFYNEQFFGPGTRLTVL.

This chain connects TRBV7-6 to TRBJ1-6; D is possibly TRBD1 (6 bases). Trimming took off 1 base at V and 7 bases at J, with 17 bases between the two ends. Germline lookup yields CDR1 SGHVS and CDR2 FNYEAQ. The CDR3 runs 17 residues. The CDR3 coding sequence is TGTGCCAGCAGCTTAGGGACTCCAGGGGCCCCAAATTCACCCCTCCACTTT. Translation: CASSLGTPGAPNSPLHF.

The chain recombines TRBV21-1 with TRBJ2-7; the DNA was not used to check the table's D call, TRBD2. TRBV21-1 corresponds to a pseudogene. This CDR3 is 14 amino acids long. In DNA, the CDR3 is TGTGCCAGCAGCAAAGGACTAGCGGGATACGAGCAGTACTTC. Amino acids: CASSKGLAGYEQYF.

As to this clone: This same CDR3 is encoded by further DNA sequences in the sample. This chain connects TRBV5-1 to TRBJ1-1, with D possibly matching TRBD1 (5 bases). V was cut by 0 bases and J by 1 base, with 10 bases left in between. CDR3 length equals 15 residues. Germline CDR1 is SGHRS and CDR2 is YFSETQ. DNA for the CDR3: TGCGCCAGCAGCTTGGGGGGCGGACCGAACACTGAAGCTTTCTTT. Translated: CASSLGGGPNTEAFF.

The chain joins TRBV11-2 to TRBJ2-1, with 11 bases that match TRBD2. Looked up from germline, CDR1 is SGHAT and CDR2 is FQNNGV. Unmatched junction bases numbered 8, after V lost 5 bases and J lost 8 bases. CDR3 length equals 15 residues. CDR3 sequence (DNA): TGTGCCAGCAGCGAATTAGCGGGGGGGCAGGATGAGCAGTTCTTC. Translating it yields CASSELAGGQDEQFF.

The gene calls are TRBV12-5 and TRBJ2-1; 7 bases are a match to TRBD1. CDR3 length equals 17 residues. Germline CDR1 and CDR2: LGHNT and FRNRAP. J was trimmed by 0 bases and V by 6 bases; bases with no gene match: 11. CDR3 protein: CASGDDRAPSSYNEQFF. CDR3 in DNA: TGTGCTAGTGGAGACGACAGGGCTCCAAGCTCCTACAATGAGCAGTTCTTC.

The V gene is TRBV27, the J gene TRBJ2-7, with D tentatively TRBD2 (5 bases). Trimming left V 0 bases short and J 7 bases short, with 22 bases between. CDR1 and CDR2 from the germline V gene are MNHEY and SMNVEV (reference sequence). The CDR3 consists of 17 residues. The DNA for the CDR3 is TGTGCCAGCAGTTTATCGTGGGCCCGGGCCTCGAGAGGGGAGCAGTACTTC. Its protein product is CASSLSWARASRGEQYF.

In its sample, this clone was seen once. The rearrangement links TRBV18 to TRBJ2-7, with a tentative D call TRBD2 (6 bases). From germline, CDR1 is KGHSH and CDR2 LQKENI. V was cut by 0 bases and J by 2 bases, with 14 bases left in between. The CDR3 length is 16 residues. The CDR3 loop reads CASSPPFSGEPYEQYF. The CDR3 DNA sequence: TGTGCCAGCTCACCACCATTTTCGGGAGAACCCTACGAGCAGTACTTC.

This chain connects TRBV27 to TRBJ2-7; D is perhaps TRBD2 (5 bases). Looked up from germline, CDR1 is MNHEY and CDR2 is SMNVEV (reference sequence). The CDR3 is made up of 14 amino acids. V was cut by 10 bases and J by 0 bases, with 16 bases left in between. CDR3 region: CAINLPGFSYEQYF. The CDR3 region has the DNA TGTGCCATCAACCTACCGGGGTTCTCCTACGAGCAGTACTTC.

V usage is TRBV6-1 and J usage is TRBJ2-7; the D is unclear. The CDR3 runs to 13 residues. V gave up 1 base and J gave up 3 bases, with 7 bases separating them. Germline lookup yields CDR1 MNHNS and CDR2 SASEGT. The CDR3 coding sequence is TGTGCCAGCAGTGAAGTCCCTCTCTACGAGCAGTACTTC. Protein product: CASSEVPLYEQYF.

The CDR3 reads CASSVVPKNTEAFF. The DNA for the CDR3 is TGTGCCAGCAGCGTAGTCCCCAAGAACACTGAAGCTTTCTTT. J is TRBJ1-1 and V is TRBV9; D is undetermined. CDR1 and CDR2 from the germline V gene are SGDLS and YYNGEE. The CDR3 is 14 residues long. Trimming took 0 bases from V and 1 from J, leaving 7 bases between them.

This chain connects TRBV5-1 to TRBJ1-2; D unclear. V was clipped by 1 base and J by 2 bases, with 12 bases between them. Per the germline V gene, CDR1 is SGHRS and CDR2 is YFSETQ. There are 15 residues in the CDR3. The CDR3 nucleotides are TGCGCCAGCAGCTTGAACAGTGCATCGAACTATGGCTACACCTTC. This encodes CASSLNSASNYGYTF.

The CDR3 DNA follows: TGTGCCAGCTCACCGCGACAGGCACCACCCTATGGCTACACCTTC. This translates into CASSPRQAPPYGYTF. The chain is built from TRBV18 and TRBJ1-2, with TRBD1 as a possible D gene (6 bases). The CDR3 length is 15 residues. Trimming removed 3 bases at V and 4 bases at J, with 15 bases between. Germline V lookup: CDR1 KGHSH, CDR2 LQKENI.

J is TRBJ2-1 and V is TRBV2; D is uncertain. CDR1 and CDR2 (germline): SNHLY, FYNNEI. CDR3 length equals 15 residues. V was pared by 6 bases and J by 0 bases, with 12 bases between. Here the CDR3 reads CASSAVGRSYNEQFF. Written as DNA, the CDR3 is TGTGCCAGCAGCGCGGTTGGCCGCTCCTACAATGAGCAGTTCTTC.

The V gene is TRBV4-2, the J gene TRBJ2-2, with 8 nucleotides matching TRBD2. CDR3 size: 16 residues. Germline V gene sequence: CDR1 LGHNA, CDR2 YNFKEQ. Losses at the gene ends were 1 base for V and 1 base for J; bases not matched to a gene: 2. In nucleotides, the CDR3 is TGTGCCAGCAGCCAAGTCAGCGGGGGGAACACCGGGGAGCTGTTTTTT. Protein sequence: CASSQVSGGNTGELFF.

This clone was recorded a few times. The gene calls are TRBV7-2 and TRBJ2-3, with 7 bases aligning to TRBD1. The CDR3 is 17 residues long. With 3 bases clipped from V and 1 base from J, the junction kept 10 bases outside the gene matches. Germline V gene lookup returns CDR1 SGHTA and CDR2 FQGNSA. CDR3 nucleotides: TGTGCCAGCAGCTTGCGGAAGTGGACAGGTCGCACAGATACGCAGTATTTT. It codes for CASSLRKWTGRTDTQYF.

The chain combines TRBV21-1 with TRBJ2-1; TRBD2, as called in the table, went unchecked against the DNA. TRBV21-1 constitutes a pseudogene. The CDR3 has 15 amino acids. CDR3 DNA sequence: TGTGCCAGCAGCAAAGCCCTAGCGGGATACAATGAGCAGTTCTTC. Translated: CASSKALAGYNEQFF.

CDR3 coding DNA: TGTGCCTGGAGAAGTAGGGGGCGGAGAACTGAAGCTTTCTTT. Encoded protein: CAWRSRGRRTEAFF. J is TRBJ1-1 and V is TRBV30; TRBD1 aligns across 7 bases. Per the germline V gene, CDR1 is GTSNPN and CDR2 is SVGIG (reference sequence). This CDR3 is built from 14 residues. V shed 3 bases, J shed 5 bases, and the junction held 9 bases outside the gene matches.